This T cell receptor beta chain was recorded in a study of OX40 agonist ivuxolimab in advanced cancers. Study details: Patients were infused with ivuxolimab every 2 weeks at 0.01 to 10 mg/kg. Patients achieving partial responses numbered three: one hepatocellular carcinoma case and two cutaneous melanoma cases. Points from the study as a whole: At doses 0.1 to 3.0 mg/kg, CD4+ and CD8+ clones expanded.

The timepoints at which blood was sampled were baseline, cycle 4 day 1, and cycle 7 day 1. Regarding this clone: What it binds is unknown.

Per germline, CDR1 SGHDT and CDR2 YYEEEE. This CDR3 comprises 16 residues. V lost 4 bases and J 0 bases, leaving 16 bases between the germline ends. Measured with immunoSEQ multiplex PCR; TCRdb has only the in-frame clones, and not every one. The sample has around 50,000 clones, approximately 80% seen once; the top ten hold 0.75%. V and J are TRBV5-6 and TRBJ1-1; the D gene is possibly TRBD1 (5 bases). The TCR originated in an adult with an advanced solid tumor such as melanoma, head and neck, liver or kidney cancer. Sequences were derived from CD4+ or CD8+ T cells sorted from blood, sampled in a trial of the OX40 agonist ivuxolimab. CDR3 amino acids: CASSLTAGALNTEAFF. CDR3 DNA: TGTGCCAGCAGCCTCACGGCCGGGGCTCTGAACACTGAAGCTTTCTTT. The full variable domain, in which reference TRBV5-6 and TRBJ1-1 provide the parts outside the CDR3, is DAGVTQSPTHLIKTRGQQVTLRCSPKSGHDTVSWYQQALGQGPQFIFQYYEEEERQRGNFPDRFSGHQFPNYSSELNVNALLLGDSALYLCASSLTAGALNTEAFFGQGTRLTVV.